This entry describes one TCR beta chain. The antigen remains unidentified. The V gene's germline CDR1 is MNHNS and CDR2 SASEGT. This CDR3 is 16 amino acids long. V was clipped by 0 bases and J by 1 base; unmatched bases: 3. The entry originates in a study of cytomegalovirus exposure and HLA in healthy donors. Study findings and constraints: Clusters of TCRs from the first cohort tended to co-occur in the 100 to 150 validation repertoires (as a later analysis found). In vitro experiments confirmed that three CMV-associated chains were specific for CMV antigens. Cytomegalovirus association was listed for 170 or so TCR beta chains.

Sequencing used immunoSEQ multiplex PCR; TCRdb keeps in-frame clones, though not all of them. The profile shows about 140,000 clones, 70% to 90% of them singletons. This sequence was found in a man between 18 and 29 years old in good health and CMV-seronegative. Sequencing input: PBMCs. V is TRBV6-1 and J is TRBJ2-1, with TRBD2 matching over 7 bases. The CDR3 loop is CASSEAALASYNEQFF. As DNA, the CDR3 is TGTGCCAGCAGTGAAGCGGCACTAGCGTCCTACAATGAGCAGTTCTTC.